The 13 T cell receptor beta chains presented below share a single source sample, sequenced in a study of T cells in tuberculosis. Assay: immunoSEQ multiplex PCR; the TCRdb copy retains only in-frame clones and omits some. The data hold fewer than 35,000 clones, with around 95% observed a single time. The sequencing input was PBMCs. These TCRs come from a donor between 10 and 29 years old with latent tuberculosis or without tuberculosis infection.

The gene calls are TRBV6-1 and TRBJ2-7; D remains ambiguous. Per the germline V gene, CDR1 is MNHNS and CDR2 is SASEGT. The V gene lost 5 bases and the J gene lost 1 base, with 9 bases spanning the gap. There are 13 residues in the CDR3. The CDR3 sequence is CASSTLQSYEQYF. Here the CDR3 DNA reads TGTGCCAGCAGTACCCTTCAGTCCTACGAGCAGTACTTC.

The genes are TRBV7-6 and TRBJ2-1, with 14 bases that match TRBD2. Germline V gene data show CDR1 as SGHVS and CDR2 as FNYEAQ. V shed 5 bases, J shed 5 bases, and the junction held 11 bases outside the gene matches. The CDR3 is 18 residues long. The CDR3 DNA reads TGTGCCAGCAGCCTCGGGACTAGCGGGAGTGTCTTTAACAATGAGCAGTTCTTC. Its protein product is CASSLGTSGSVFNNEQFF.

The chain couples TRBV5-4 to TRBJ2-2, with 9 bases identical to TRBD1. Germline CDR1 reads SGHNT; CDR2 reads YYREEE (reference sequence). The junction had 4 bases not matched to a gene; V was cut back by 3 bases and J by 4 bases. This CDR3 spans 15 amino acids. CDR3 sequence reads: CASSSDRGPTGELFF. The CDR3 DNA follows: TGTGCCAGCAGCTCGGACAGGGGACCCACCGGGGAGCTGTTTTTT. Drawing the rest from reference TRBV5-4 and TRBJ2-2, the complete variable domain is ETGVTQSPTHLIKTRGQQVTLRCSSQSGHNTVSWYQQALGQGPQFIFQYYREEENGRGNFPPRFSGLQFPNYSSELNVNALELDDSALYLCASSSDRGPTGELFFGEGSRLTVL.

The CDR3 bases are TGCGCCAGCAGCCGAAACAGGGGTCCTAACTATGGCTACACCTTC. Its translation: CASSRNRGPNYGYTF. The V and J genes are TRBV5-1 and TRBJ1-2; 7 nucleotides agree with TRBD1. Losses at the gene ends were 4 bases for V and 0 bases for J; bases not matched to a gene: 6. This CDR3 has 15 amino acids. Germline assignment: CDR1 SGHRS and CDR2 YFSETQ.

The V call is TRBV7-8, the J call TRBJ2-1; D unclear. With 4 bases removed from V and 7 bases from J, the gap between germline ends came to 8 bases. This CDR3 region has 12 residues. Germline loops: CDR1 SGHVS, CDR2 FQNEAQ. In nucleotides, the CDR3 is TGTGCCAGCAGCTCCCTAGTGAATGAGCAGTTCTTC. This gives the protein CASSSLVNEQFF.

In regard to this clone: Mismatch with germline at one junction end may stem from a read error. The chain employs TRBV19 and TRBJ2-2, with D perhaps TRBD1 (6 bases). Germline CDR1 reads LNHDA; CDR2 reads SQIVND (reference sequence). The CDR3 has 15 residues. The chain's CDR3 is CASTLDSSKTGELFF. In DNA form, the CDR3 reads TGTGCCAGTACTCTGGACAGTTCGAAGACCGGGGAGCTGTTTTTT.

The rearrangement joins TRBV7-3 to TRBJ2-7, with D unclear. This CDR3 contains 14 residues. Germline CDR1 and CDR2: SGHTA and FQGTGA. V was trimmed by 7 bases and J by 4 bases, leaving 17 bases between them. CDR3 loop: CASNGSGEVYEQYF. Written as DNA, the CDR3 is TGTGCCAGCAATGGGTCGGGTGAGGTTTACGAGCAGTACTTC.

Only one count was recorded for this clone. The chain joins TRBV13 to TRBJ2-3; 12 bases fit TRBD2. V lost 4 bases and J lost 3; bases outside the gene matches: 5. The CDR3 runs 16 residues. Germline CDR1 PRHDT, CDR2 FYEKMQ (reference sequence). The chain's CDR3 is CASSSGLAGLTDTQYF. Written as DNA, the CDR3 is TGTGCCAGCAGCTCCGGACTAGCGGGATTGACAGATACGCAGTATTTT.

CDR3 in amino acids: CASSRDSAYEQYF. CDR3 DNA: TGTGCCAGCAGCCGGGACAGTGCCTACGAGCAGTACTTC. The chain carries TRBV5-8 and TRBJ2-7; 7 bases line up with TRBD1. The CDR3 loop spans 13 amino acids. V lost 4 bases and J lost 2; bases outside the gene matches: 3. The germline CDR1 and CDR2 sequences are SGHTS and YDEGEE.

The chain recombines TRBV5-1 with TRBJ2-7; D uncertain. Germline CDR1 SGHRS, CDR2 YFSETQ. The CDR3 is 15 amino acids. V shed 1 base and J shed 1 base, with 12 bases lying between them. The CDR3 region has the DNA TGCGCCAGCAGCTTGTTGGGCGATCAATCCTACGAGCAGTACTTC. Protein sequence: CASSLLGDQSYEQYF. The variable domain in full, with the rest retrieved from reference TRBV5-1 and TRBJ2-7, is KAGVTQTPRYLIKTRGQQVTLSCSPISGHRSVSWYQQTPGQGLQFLFEYFSETQRNKGNFPGRFSGRQFSNSRSEMNVSTLELGDSALYLCASSLLGDQSYEQYFGPGTRLTVT.

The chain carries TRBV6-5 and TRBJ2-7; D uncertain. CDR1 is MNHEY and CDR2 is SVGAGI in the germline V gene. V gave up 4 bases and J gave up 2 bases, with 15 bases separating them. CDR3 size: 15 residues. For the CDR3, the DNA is TGTGCCAGCAGTTTGGCCTTTTCGACAACCTACGAGCAGTACTTC. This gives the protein CASSLAFSTTYEQYF.

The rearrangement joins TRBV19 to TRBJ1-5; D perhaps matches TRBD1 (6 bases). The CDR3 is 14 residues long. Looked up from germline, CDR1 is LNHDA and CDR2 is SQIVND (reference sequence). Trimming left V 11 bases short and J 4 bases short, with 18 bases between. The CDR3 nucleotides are TGTGCCTCGTCTCTGGGGGGGCGGAATCAGCCCCAGCATTTT. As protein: CASSLGGRNQPQHF.

CDR3 protein: CASSLADRELGEQYF. The CDR3 DNA follows: TGTGCCAGCAGCTTAGCGGACAGGGAGTTAGGCGAGCAGTACTTC. V gene TRBV11-1 combines with J gene TRBJ2-7; 8 bases match TRBD1. Unmatched junction bases numbered 7, after V lost 0 bases and J lost 6 bases. The CDR3 contains 15 residues. Germline values: CDR1 SGHAT, CDR2 FQDESV (reference sequence).